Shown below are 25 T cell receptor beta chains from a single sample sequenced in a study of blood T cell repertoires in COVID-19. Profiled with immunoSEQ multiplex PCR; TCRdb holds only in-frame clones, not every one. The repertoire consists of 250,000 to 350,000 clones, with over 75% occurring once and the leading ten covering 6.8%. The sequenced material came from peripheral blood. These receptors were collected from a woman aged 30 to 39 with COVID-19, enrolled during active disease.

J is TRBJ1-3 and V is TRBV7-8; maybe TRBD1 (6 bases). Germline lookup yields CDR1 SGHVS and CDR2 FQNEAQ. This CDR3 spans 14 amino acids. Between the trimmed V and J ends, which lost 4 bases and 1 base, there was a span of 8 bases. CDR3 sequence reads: CASSSRGSGNTIYF. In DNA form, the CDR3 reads TGTGCCAGCAGCTCCAGGGGATCTGGAAACACCATATATTTT.

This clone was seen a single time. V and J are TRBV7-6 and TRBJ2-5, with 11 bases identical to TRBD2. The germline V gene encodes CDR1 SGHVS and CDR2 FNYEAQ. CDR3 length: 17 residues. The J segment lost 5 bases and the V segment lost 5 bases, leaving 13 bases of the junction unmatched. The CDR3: CASSHAALAGGGETQYF. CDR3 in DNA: TGTGCCAGCAGCCACGCGGCGCTAGCGGGAGGTGGGGAGACCCAGTACTTC.

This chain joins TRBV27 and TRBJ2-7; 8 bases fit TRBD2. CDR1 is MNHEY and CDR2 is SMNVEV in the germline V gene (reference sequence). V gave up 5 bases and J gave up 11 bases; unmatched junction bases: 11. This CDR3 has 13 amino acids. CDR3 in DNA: TGTGCCAGCAGTATGCGGGGGGTAGCGGGAAAGTACTTC. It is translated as CASSMRGVAGKYF.

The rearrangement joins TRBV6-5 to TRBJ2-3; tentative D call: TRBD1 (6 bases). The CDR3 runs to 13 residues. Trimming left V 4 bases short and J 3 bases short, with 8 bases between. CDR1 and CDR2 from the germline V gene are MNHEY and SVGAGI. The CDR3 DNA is TGTGCCAGCAGTTCACAGGGAACAGATACGCAGTATTTT. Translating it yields CASSSQGTDTQYF.

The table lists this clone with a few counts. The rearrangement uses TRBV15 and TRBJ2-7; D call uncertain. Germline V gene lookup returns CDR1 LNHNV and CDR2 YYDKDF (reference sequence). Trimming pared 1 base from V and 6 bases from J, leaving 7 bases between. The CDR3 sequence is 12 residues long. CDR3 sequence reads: CATSRGTPEQYF. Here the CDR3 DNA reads TGTGCCACCAGCAGAGGCACACCCGAGCAGTACTTC. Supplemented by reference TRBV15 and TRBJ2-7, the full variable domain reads DAMVIQNPRYQVTQFGKPVTLSCSQTLNHNVMYWYQQKSSQAPKLLFHYYDKDFNNEADTPDNFQSRRPNTSFCFLDIRSPGLGDTAMYLCATSRGTPEQYFGPGTRLTVT.

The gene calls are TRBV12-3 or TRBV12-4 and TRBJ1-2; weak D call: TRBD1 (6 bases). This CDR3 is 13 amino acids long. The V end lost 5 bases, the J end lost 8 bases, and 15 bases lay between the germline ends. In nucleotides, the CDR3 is TGTGCCAGCAGTCCGGACAGACTCAGGGGCTACACCTTC. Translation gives CASSPDRLRGYTF.

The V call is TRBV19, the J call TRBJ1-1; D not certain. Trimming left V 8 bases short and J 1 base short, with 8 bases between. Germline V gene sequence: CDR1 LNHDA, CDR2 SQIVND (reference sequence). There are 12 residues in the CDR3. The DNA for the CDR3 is TGTGCCAGTCATCCGGGGAACACTGAAGCTTTCTTT. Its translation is CASHPGNTEAFF.

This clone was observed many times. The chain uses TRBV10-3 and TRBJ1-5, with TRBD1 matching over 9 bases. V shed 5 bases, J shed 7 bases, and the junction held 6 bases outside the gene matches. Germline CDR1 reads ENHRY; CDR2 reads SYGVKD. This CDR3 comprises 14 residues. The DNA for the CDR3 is TGTGCCATCAGTACACAGGGGGCACGGCAGCCCCAGCATTTT. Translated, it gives CAISTQGARQPQHF.

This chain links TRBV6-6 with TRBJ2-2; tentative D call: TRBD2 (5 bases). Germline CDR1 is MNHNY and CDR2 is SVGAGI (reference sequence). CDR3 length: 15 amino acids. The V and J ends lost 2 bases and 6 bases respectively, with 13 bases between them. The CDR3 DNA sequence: TGTGCCAGCAGTTACAGGTCGCGGGTGGCCGGGGAGCTGTTTTTT. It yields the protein CASSYRSRVAGELFF.

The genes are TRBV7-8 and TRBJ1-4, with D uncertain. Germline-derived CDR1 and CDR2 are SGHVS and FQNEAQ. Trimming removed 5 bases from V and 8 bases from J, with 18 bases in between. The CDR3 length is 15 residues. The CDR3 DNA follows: TGTGCCAGCAGCCCGCTGATCCTGGCTAGGGAAAAACTGTTTTTT. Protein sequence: CASSPLILAREKLFF.

The CDR3 DNA reads as TGCGCCAGCAGCCAAGCGGGCGCAGGGAAAAGTTTAGAGACCCAGTACTTC. Its protein is CASSQAGAGKSLETQYF. The V call is TRBV4-1, the J call TRBJ2-5; weak D call: TRBD1 (5 bases). This CDR3 has 17 amino acids. V lost 1 base and J 4 bases, leaving 19 bases between the germline ends. Germline V gene lookup returns CDR1 MGHRA and CDR2 YSYEKL.

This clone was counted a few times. The CDR3 is CASSVGVGDSPLHF. In DNA, the CDR3 is TGTGCCAGCAGCGTAGGCGTGGGCGATTCACCCCTCCACTTT. V and J are TRBV9 and TRBJ1-6; D ambiguous. The CDR3 has 14 amino acids. The V gene's germline CDR1 is SGDLS and CDR2 YYNGEE. Trimming left V 0 bases short and J 8 bases short, with 9 bases between.

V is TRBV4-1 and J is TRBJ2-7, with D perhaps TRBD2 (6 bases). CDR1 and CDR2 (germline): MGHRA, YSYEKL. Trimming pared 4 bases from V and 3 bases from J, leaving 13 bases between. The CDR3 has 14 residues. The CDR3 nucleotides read TGCGCCAGCAGCCCGGCGGGGACCCGCTACGAGCAGTACTTC. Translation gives CASSPAGTRYEQYF.

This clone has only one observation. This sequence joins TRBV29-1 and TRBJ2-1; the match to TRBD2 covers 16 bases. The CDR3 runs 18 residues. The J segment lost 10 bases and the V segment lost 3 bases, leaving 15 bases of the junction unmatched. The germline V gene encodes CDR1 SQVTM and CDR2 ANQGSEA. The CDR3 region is CSVEVDRGLAGGPREQFF. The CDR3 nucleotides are TGCAGCGTTGAGGTGGACAGGGGACTAGCGGGAGGGCCGAGGGAGCAGTTCTTC.

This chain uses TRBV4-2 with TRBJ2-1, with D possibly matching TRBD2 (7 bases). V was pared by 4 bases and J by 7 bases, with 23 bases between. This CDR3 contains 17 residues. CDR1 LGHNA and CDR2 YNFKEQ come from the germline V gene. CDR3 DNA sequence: TGTGCCAGCAGCCGTTCTCGTGGGAGGGGGGTCTCGAATGAGCAGTTCTTC. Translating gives CASSRSRGRGVSNEQFF.

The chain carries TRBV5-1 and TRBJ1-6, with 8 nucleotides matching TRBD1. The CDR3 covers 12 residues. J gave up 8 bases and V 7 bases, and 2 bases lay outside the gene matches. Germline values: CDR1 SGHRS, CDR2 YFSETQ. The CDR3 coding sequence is TGCGCCAGCGGGACAGGAGATTCACCCCTCCACTTT. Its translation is CASGTGDSPLHF.

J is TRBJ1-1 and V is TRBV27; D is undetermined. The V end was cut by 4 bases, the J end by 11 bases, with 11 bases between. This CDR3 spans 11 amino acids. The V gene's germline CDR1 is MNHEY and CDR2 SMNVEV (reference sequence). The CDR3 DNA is TGTGCCAGCAGTTCGGGAGTCGGTGCTTTCTTT. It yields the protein CASSSGVGAFF.

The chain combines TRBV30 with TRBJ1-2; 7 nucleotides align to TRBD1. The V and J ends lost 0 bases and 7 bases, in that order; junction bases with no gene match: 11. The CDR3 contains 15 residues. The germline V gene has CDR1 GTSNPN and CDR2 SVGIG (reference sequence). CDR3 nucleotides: TGTGCCTGGAGTGTACTTGGGCAGGGGGACGCTGGCTACACCTTC. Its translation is CAWSVLGQGDAGYTF.

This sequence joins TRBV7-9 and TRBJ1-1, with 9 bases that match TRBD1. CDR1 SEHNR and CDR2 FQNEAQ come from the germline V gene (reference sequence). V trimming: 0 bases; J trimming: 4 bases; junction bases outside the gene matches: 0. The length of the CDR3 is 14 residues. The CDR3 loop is CASSLAQGATEAFF. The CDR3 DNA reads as TGTGCCAGCAGCTTAGCACAGGGGGCCACTGAAGCTTTCTTT.

CDR3 bases: TGTGCCACTAGGGACAGAACTGGAAACACCATATATTTT. As protein: CATRDRTGNTIYF. The rearrangement joins TRBV10-3 to TRBJ1-3; 7 bases are shared with TRBD1. Unmatched junction bases numbered 5, after V lost 10 bases and J lost 2 bases. The CDR3 extends over 13 amino acids. The germline CDR1 and CDR2 sequences are ENHRY and SYGVKD.

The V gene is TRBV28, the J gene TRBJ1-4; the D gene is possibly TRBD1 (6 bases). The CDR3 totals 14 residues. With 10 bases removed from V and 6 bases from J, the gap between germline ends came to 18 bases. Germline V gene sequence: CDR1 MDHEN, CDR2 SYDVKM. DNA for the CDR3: TGTGCCATCCCAGGCGGTCCAGGGGATGAAAAACTGTTTTTT. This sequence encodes CAIPGGPGDEKLFF. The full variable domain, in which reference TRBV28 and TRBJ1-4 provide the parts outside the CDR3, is DVKVTQSSRYLVKRTGEKVFLECVQDMDHENMFWYRQDPGLGLRLIYFSYDVKMKEKGDIPEGYSVSREKKERFSLILESASTNQTSMYLCAIPGGPGDEKLFFGSGTQLSVL.

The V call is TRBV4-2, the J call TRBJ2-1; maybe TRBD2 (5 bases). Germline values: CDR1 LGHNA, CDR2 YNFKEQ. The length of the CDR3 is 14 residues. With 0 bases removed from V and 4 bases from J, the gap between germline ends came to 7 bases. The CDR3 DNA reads TGTGCCAGCAGCCAAGAGGGCGGGTACAATGAGCAGTTCTTC. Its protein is CASSQEGGYNEQFF.

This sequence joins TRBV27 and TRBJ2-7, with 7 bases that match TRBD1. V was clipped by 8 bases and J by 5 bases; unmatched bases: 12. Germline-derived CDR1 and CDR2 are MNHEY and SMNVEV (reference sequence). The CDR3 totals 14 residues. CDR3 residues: CASGTGQGVNEQYF. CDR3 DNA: TGTGCCAGCGGGACGGGGCAGGGGGTAAACGAGCAGTACTTC.

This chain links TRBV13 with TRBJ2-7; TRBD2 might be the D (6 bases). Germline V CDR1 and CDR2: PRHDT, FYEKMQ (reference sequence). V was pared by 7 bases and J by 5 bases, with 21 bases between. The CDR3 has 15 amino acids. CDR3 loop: CASTKPGDKSDEQYF. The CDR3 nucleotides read TGTGCCAGCACCAAACCGGGGGATAAATCCGACGAGCAGTACTTC.

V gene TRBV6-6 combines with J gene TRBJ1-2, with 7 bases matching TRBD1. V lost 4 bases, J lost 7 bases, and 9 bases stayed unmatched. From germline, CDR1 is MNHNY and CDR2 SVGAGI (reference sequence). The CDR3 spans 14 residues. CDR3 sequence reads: CASSWNRDRGGYTF. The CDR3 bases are TGTGCCAGCAGTTGGAACCGGGACAGAGGTGGCTACACCTTC.